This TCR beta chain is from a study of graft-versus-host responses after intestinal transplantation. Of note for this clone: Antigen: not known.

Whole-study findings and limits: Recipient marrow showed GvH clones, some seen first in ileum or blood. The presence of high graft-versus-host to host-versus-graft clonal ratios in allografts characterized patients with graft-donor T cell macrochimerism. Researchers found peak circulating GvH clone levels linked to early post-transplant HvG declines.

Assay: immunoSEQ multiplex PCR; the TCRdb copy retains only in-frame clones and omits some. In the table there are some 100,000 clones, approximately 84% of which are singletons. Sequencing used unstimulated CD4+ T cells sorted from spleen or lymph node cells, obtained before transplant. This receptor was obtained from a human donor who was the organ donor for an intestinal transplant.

The CDR3 region is CASSQVAGSSYEQYF. CDR3 nucleotides: TGCGCCAGCAGCCAAGTTGCCGGGAGCTCCTACGAGCAGTACTTC. The chain employs TRBV4-1 and TRBJ2-7; D may be TRBD2 (6 bases). The V gene lost 1 base and the J gene lost 0 bases, with 10 bases spanning the gap. Germline V gene lookup returns CDR1 MGHRA and CDR2 YSYEKL. The CDR3 is 15 residues long.